This TCR beta chain was recorded in a study of blood T cell repertoires in COVID-19. Study details: Both acute and convalescent COVID-19 samples were obtained from the United States, Italy and Spain.

The participants were between roughly 18 and 89 years old and came from 20 to 30 US areas. Among Cohort 3 donors, those recovered had two negative PCRs, clearance, or symptom resolution. The CDR3 consists of 15 residues. Trimming shortened V by 0 bases and J by 5 bases, and 10 bases separated the two germline ends. The germline V gene encodes CDR1 MGHRA and CDR2 YSYEKL. Original analysis: Cell counts per sample came from amplifying reference gene primers. The assay was immunoSEQ multiplex PCR, and TCRdb's table has in-frame clones only and misses some. The V and J calls and clone size are taken from that table; D and trimming were inferred from the DNA. This table holds 380,000 or so clones, 87% found once.

The sequence came from a man aged 25 to 40 who had recovered from COVID-19. Material: PBMCs or T cells enriched from blood (not recorded which). This chain links TRBV4-1 with TRBJ2-2, with D possibly being TRBD1 (6 bases). CDR3 residues: CASSQDRGVTGELFF. The CDR3 DNA sequence: TGCGCCAGCAGCCAAGACAGGGGTGTGACCGGGGAGCTGTTTTTT.